The 5 T cell receptor beta chains below were found in one sample sequenced in a study of CD8+CD57+ T cells in acquired aplastic anemia. Individuals selected for sequencing had exhibited CD8+CD57+ cell expansion on flow cytometry. Both TCR beta VDJ combination and CDR3 sequence profiling were carried out. Genomic DNA was the template for this profiling. From the reads, TCRdb called clonotypes with MiXCR, one entry per CDR3 protein. The sample shows about 190,000 distinct CDR3 sequences, 40% to 50% of them seen only once. Material for sequencing was sorted CD4+, CD8+, or CD8+CD57+ T cells (not recorded which) from PBMCs. Source of these receptors: a human donor with aplastic anemia.

This clonotype was counted between two and nine times. CDR3 residues: CASSRTGEQYF. The CDR3 nucleotides are TGCGCCAGCAGCCGGACCGGAGAGCAGTACTTC. The rearrangement links TRBV4-1 to TRBJ2-7, with D unclear. Trimming pared 4 bases from V and 7 bases from J, leaving 8 bases between. Germline assignment: CDR1 MGHRA and CDR2 YSYEKL. The CDR3 is 11 residues long.

This clonotype appeared many times. This chain connects TRBV29-1 to TRBJ2-7; perhaps TRBD2 as D (5 bases). V was trimmed by 3 bases and J by 3 bases, leaving 6 bases between them. Germline values: CDR1 SQVTM, CDR2 ANQGSEA. This CDR3 has 11 amino acids. The CDR3, as DNA: TGCAGCGTTGAGACTATCTACGAGCAGTACTTC. This translates into CSVETIYEQYF.

The chain is built from TRBV20-1 and TRBJ2-1, with a weak D call TRBD2 (5 bases). V gave up 3 bases and J gave up 6 bases, with 18 bases separating them. The CDR3 covers 15 residues. The V gene's germline CDR1 is DFQATT and CDR2 SNEGSKA (reference sequence). CDR3 sequence: CSARNRGRTTNEQFF. The CDR3 region has the DNA TGCAGTGCTAGGAACCGGGGAAGAACGACCAATGAGCAGTTCTTC.

The J gene is TRBJ2-5, the V gene TRBV20-1; D might be TRBD1 (6 bases). The CDR3 runs to 15 residues. V dropped 7 bases and J dropped 4 bases, with 22 bases sitting between them. Germline CDR1 DFQATT, CDR2 SNEGSKA (reference sequence). The chain's CDR3 is CSVPRGSRQGETQYF. CDR3 bases: TGCAGTGTACCCAGGGGTAGCAGACAAGGAGAGACCCAGTACTTC.

This clonotype was seen only a few times. The chain uses TRBV24-1 and TRBJ2-5, with D unclear. The V gene lost 4 bases and the J gene lost 5 bases, with 10 bases spanning the gap. There are 13 residues in the CDR3. CDR1 and CDR2 from the germline V gene are KGHDR and SFDVKD. The CDR3 loop reads CATSEVSRETQYF. In DNA, the CDR3 is TGTGCCACCAGTGAGGTGTCGCGGGAGACCCAGTACTTC.